This TCR beta chain was identified during a study of blood T cell repertoires in COVID-19. The CDR3 spans 14 residues. The V end lost 2 bases, the J end lost 2 bases, and 8 bases lay between the germline ends. CDR1 and CDR2 from the germline V gene are SGHNT and YYREEE (reference sequence). Sequencing used immunoSEQ multiplex PCR; TCRdb keeps in-frame clones, though not all of them. The profile shows a few hundred thousand clones, over 75% of them singletons. The source material was peripheral blood. The gene calls are TRBV5-4 and TRBJ2-1; D uncertain. The clonotype was recovered from a human donor in a cohort sampled during active COVID-19. CDR3 protein: CASSFYSTYNEQFF. The CDR3 coding sequence is TGTGCCAGCAGCTTCTATAGTACCTACAATGAGCAGTTCTTC.